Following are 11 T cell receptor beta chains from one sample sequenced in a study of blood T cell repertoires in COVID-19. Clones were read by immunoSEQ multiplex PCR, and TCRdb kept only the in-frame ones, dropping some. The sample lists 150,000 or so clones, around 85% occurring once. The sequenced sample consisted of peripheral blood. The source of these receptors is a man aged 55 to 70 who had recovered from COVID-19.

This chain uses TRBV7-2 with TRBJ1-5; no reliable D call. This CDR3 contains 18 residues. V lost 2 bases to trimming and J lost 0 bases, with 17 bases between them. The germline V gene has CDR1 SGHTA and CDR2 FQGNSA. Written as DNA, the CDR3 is TGTGCCAGCAGCTTAAGGCCAGGCCCACCATATAGCAATCAGCCCCAGCATTTT. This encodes CASSLRPGPPYSNQPQHF.

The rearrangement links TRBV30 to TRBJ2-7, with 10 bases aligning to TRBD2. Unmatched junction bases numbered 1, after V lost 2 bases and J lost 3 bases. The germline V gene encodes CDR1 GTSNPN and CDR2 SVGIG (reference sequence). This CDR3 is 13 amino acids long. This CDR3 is CAWSSSGGYEQYF. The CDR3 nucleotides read TGTGCCTGGAGTTCTAGCGGGGGCTACGAGCAGTACTTC.

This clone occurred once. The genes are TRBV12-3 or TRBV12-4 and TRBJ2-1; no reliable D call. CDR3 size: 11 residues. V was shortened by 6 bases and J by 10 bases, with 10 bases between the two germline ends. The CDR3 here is CASSRLEEQFF. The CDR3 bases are TGTGCCAGCAGCCGCCTCGAGGAGCAGTTCTTC.

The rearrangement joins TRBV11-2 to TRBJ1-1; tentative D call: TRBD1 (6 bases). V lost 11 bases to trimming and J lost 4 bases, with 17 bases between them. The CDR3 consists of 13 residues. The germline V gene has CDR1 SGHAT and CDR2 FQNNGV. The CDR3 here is CASGRGGGTEAFF. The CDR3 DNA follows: TGTGCCTCCGGCCGGGGAGGGGGCACTGAAGCTTTCTTT.

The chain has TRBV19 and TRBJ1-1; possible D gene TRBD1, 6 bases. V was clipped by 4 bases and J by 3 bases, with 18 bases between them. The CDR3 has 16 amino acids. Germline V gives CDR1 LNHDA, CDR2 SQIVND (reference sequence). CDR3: CASSTNRPTGYTEAFF. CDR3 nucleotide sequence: TGTGCCAGTAGTACAAACCGACCTACAGGGTACACTGAAGCTTTCTTT.

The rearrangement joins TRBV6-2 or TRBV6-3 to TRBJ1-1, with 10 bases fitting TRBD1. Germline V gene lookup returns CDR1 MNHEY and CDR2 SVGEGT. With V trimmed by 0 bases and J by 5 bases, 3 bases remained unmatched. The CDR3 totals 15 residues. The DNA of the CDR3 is TGTGCCAGCAGTTACTCGGGGACAGGGGATACTGAAGCTTTCTTT. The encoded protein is CASSYSGTGDTEAFF.

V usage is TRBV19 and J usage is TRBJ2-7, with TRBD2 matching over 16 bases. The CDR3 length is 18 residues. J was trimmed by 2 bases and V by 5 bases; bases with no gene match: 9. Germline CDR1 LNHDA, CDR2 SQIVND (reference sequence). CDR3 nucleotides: TGTGCCAGTAGTCACGACGGGACTAGCGGGGGGGCTACCTACGAGCAGTACTTC. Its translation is CASSHDGTSGGATYEQYF.

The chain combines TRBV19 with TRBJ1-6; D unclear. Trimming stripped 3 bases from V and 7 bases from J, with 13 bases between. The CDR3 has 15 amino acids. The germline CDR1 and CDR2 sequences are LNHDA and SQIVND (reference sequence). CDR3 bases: TGTGCCAGTAGTATCGTCGCCGGGGAGAATTCACCCCTCCACTTT. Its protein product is CASSIVAGENSPLHF.

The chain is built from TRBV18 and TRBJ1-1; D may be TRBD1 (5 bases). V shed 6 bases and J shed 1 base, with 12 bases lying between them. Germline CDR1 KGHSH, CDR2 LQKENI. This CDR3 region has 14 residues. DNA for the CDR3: TGTGCCAGCTCGCAGGTTACAGGGAACACTGAAGCTTTCTTT. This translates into CASSQVTGNTEAFF.

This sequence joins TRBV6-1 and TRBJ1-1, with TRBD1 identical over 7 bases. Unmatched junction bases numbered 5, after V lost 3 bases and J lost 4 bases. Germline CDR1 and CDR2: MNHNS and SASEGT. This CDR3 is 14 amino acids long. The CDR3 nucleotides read TGTGCCAGCAGTGATAAGGGGGCGCGCACTGAAGCTTTCTTT. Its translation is CASSDKGARTEAFF.

CDR3 loop: CACSSTGVDQPQHF. In DNA form, the CDR3 reads TGTGCCTGTTCGTCTACAGGGGTTGATCAGCCCCAGCATTTT. The chain combines TRBV30 with TRBJ1-5, with 7 bases that match TRBD1. CDR1 and CDR2 from the germline V gene are GTSNPN and SVGIG (reference sequence). This CDR3 has 14 amino acids. V shed 6 bases, J shed 5 bases, and the junction held 10 bases outside the gene matches.